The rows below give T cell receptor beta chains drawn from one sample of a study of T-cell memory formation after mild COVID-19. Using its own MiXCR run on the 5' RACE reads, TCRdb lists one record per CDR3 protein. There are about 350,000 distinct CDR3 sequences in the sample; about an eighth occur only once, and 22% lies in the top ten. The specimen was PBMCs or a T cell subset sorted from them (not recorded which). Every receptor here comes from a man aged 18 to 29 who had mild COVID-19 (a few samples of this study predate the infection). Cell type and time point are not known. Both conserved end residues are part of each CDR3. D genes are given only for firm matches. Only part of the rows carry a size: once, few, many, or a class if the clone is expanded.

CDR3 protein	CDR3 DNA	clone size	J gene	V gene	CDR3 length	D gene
CASSPRHRGNYGYTF	TGCGCCAGCAGCCCACGTCACAGGGGGAACTATGGCTACACCTTC	few	TRBJ1-2	TRBV4-1	15	TRBD1
CASSSRGSVEDTQYF	TGCGCCAGCAGCTCCAGGGGATCGGTTGAAGATACGCAGTATTTT	few	TRBJ2-3	TRBV5-1	15	.
CASSLEAWRYNEQFF	TGTGCCAGCAGCTTAGAGGCCTGGAGGTACAATGAGCAGTTCTTC	few	TRBJ2-1	TRBV7-6	15	.
CASSYRPAGTGELFF	TGTGCCAGCAGCTATCGTCCGGCGGGGACCGGGGAGCTGTTTTTT	.	TRBJ2-2	TRBV7-2	15	.
CASAPGAYRDTQYF	TGTGCCAGTGCCCCGGGGGCGTATCGAGATACGCAGTATTTT	few	TRBJ2-3	TRBV19	14	.
CASSWGGTGELFF	TGTGCCAGCAGCTGGGGGGGGACCGGGGAGCTGTTTTTT	few	TRBJ2-2	TRBV7-6	13	TRBD2
CASSTTLTGELFF	TGCGCCAGCAGCACTACTCTAACCGGGGAGCTGTTTTTT	few	TRBJ2-2	TRBV5-1	13	.
CASRASDGSSYNEQFF	TGTGCCAGCAGGGCTTCCGACGGGAGCTCCTACAATGAGCAGTTCTTC	few	TRBJ2-1	TRBV25-1	16	.
CASSLGTHRSEQYF	TGTGCCAGCAGCTTAGGGACCCACCGGTCCGAGCAGTACTTC	few	TRBJ2-7	TRBV11-2	14	.
CASSVDPGNQPQHF	TGTGCCAGCAGCGTAGACCCGGGGAATCAGCCCCAGCATTTT	few	TRBJ1-5	TRBV9	14	.
CASSQERYSPLHF	TGTGCCAGCAGCCAAGAACGGTATTCACCCCTCCACTTT	few	TRBJ1-6	TRBV3-1	13	.
CSATTPGQAAGYTF	TGCAGTGCCACAACCCCCGGACAGGCGGCGGGCTACACCTTC	few	TRBJ1-2	TRBV20-1	14	TRBD1
CASSLAQGMNTEAFF	TGTGCCAGCAGCTTAGCGCAGGGGATGAACACTGAAGCTTTCTTT	many	TRBJ1-1	TRBV7-9	15	.
CASSGVTDEQFF	TGTGCCAGCTCCGGGGTTACGGATGAGCAGTTCTTC	.	TRBJ2-1	TRBV10-3	12	.
CASSLSETGGLYGYTF	TGTGCCAGCAGTTTATCGGAAACAGGGGGCCTCTATGGCTACACCTTC	.	TRBJ1-2	TRBV27	16	TRBD1
CARSTSGDSSTDTQYF	TGTGCCAGGAGTACCTCGGGGGACAGCAGCACAGATACGCAGTATTTT	few	TRBJ2-3	TRBV19	16	.